These T cell receptor beta chains were read from a single sample in a study of blood T cell repertoires in COVID-19. Profiled with immunoSEQ multiplex PCR; TCRdb holds only in-frame clones, not every one. The repertoire holds 250,000 or so clones, 80% to 85% seen once, with 3.5% to 5% in the top ten. Sequencing input: peripheral blood. Receptor source: a man aged 55-75 years with acute or convalescent COVID-19. The CDR3 runs from the conserved cysteine through the conserved F or W. A D gene is named only where the DNA matches it firmly. Clone size is given for some rows only: seen once, a few or many times, or a class if the clone is expanded.

cdr3_nt	cdr3_aa	d_call	j_call	v_call	clone_size
TGCGCCAGCAGCCCCCGAGGGGGGGGACAAGAGACCCAGTACTTC	CASSPRGGGQETQYF	-	TRBJ2-5	TRBV4-1	few
TGTGCCAGCAGCTTTGGGACAGGGGGGACCGGGGAGCTGTTTTTT	CASSFGTGGTGELFF	TRBD1	TRBJ2-2	TRBV5-6	-
TGTGCCAGTAAGACAGGGGTCTCTGGAAACACCATATATTTT	CASKTGVSGNTIYF	TRBD1	TRBJ1-3	TRBV19	-
TGTGCCAGCAGGGAGGGGTCTTGGAACTATGGCTACACCTTC	CASREGSWNYGYTF	-	TRBJ1-2	TRBV2	-
TGTGCCAGCAGCCCCCATCGGGGCTATGGCTACACCTTC	CASSPHRGYGYTF	-	TRBJ1-2	TRBV6-5	-
TGTGCCAGCAGCTTAAAGAACGGGAGAGCCACAGATACGCAGTATTTT	CASSLKNGRATDTQYF	-	TRBJ2-3	TRBV7-2	-
TGTGCCAGCAGATACGGAGGGAGCAATGAGCAGTTCTTC	CASRYGGSNEQFF	-	TRBJ2-1	TRBV5-6	-
TGTGCCAGCAGCCCCAGGCGGGACAGGGGCTCACCCCTCCACTTT	CASSPRRDRGSPLHF	TRBD1	TRBJ1-6	TRBV5-6	-
TGTGCCAGCAGCTCACAAAAGGGGACTAGCGGGATTTGGGAGCAGTACTTC	CASSSQKGTSGIWEQYF	TRBD2	TRBJ2-7	TRBV13	-
TGTGCCATCAGTCTCCGATCACCGGGACAGGGAGGTCAAGGCGCAGATACGCAGTATTTT	CAISLRSPGQGGQGADTQYF	TRBD1	TRBJ2-3	TRBV10-3	once
TGTGCCAGCTCATCGGGTCTAAGCACAGATACGCAGTATTTT	CASSSGLSTDTQYF	-	TRBJ2-3	TRBV18	-
TGTGCCAGTAGTCATCGAGGGAATCAGCCCCAGCATTTT	CASSHRGNQPQHF	-	TRBJ1-5	TRBV19	once
TGTGCCAGCAGCCCAAGAGAAGGACAGGGGATCGCCTCGGGCTACACCTTC	CASSPREGQGIASGYTF	TRBD1	TRBJ1-2	TRBV7-9	-
TGCAGCGGTACAGGGCCGGGCGAGCAGTACTTC	CSGTGPGEQYF	-	TRBJ2-7	TRBV29-1	once
TGTGCCACCAGCAGAGGACAGGGTAACTATGGCTACACCTTC	CATSRGQGNYGYTF	TRBD1	TRBJ1-2	TRBV15	-
TGTGCCAGCTCACCCCCGAGGGTCCAAGAGACCCAGTACTTC	CASSPPRVQETQYF	-	TRBJ2-5	TRBV18	-
TGTGCCAGCAGCTTGAAGGGAGGGCAAGAGACCCAGTACTTC	CASSLKGGQETQYF	TRBD2	TRBJ2-5	TRBV5-4	-
TGTGCCAGCAGCTTAAAAGGGCTAGCGGGAGGAGAGACCCAGTACTTC	CASSLKGLAGGETQYF	TRBD2	TRBJ2-5	TRBV7-3	-
TGTGCCAGTAGTATGCGTCGGACAAGCTCCTACGAGCAGTACTTC	CASSMRRTSSYEQYF	-	TRBJ2-7	TRBV19	-
TGTGCCATCAGTGAGTCTATACCAACAGGGCGCTCCTACGAGCAGTACTTC	CAISESIPTGRSYEQYF	-	TRBJ2-7	TRBV10-3	-
TGTGCCAGCAGCAGTACTCCGGGACAGGGGTCAGGGATTTACGAGCAGTACTTC	CASSSTPGQGSGIYEQYF	TRBD1	TRBJ2-7	TRBV7-6	-
TGTGCCAGCAGCGATTACAGGGGGCGCACAGATACGCAGTATTTT	CASSDYRGRTDTQYF	TRBD1	TRBJ2-3	TRBV7-9	-
TGTGCCAGCAGTTTTCAGTCATCCGAAGCTTTCTTT	CASSFQSSEAFF	-	TRBJ1-1	TRBV12-3/TRBV12-4	-